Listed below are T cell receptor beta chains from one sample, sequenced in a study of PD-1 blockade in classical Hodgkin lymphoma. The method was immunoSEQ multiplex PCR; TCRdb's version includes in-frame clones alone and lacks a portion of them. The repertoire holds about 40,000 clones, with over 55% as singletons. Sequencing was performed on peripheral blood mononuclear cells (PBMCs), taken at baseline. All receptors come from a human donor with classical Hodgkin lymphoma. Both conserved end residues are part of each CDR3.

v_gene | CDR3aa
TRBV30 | CAWGSRSGSNEKLFF
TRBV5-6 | CASRRRQGAMNGYTF
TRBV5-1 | CASSPWTPVAEEQFF
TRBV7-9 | CASPKTSGSYEQFF
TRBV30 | CAWSMNGGAFYEQYF
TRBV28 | CASSLWGSKIDEQFF
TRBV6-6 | CASSWGPENHEQYF
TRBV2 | CASWRPSDYGYTF
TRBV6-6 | CASSPPWGETQYF
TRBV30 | CAWGGGTQPQHF
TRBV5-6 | CASSLSGGAGETQYF
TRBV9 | CASSARDISGNTIYF
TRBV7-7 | CASSLGQGGEHEQYF
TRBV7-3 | CASSLASGPYNEQFF
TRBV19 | CASSLRDRGHGYTF
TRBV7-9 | CASSQDRSGTYRRGYTF
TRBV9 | CASSVAAFEGVYGYTF
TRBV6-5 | CATSIGDTEAFF
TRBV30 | CAWSAQGNSPLHF
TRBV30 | CAWRSQGFYGYTF
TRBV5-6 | CASSVAWGGEQYF
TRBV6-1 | CASSEAFLTYEQYF
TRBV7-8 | CASSFAGPQFEQFF
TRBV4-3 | CASSQDRLGPRLLGTGELFF